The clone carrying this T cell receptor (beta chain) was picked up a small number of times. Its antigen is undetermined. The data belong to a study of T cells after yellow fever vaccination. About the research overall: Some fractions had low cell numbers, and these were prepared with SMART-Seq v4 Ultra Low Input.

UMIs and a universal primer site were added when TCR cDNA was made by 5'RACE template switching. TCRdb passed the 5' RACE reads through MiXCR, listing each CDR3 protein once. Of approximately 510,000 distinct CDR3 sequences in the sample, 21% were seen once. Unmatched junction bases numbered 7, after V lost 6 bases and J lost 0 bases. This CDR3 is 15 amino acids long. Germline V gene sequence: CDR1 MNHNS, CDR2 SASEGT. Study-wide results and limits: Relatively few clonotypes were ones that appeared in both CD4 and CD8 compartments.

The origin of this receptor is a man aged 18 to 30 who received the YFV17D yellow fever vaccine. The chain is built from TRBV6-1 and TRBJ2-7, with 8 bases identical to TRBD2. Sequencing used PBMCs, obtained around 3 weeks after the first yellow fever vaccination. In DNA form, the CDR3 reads TGTGCCAGCAGCCTCAAGCGGGGGACCTCCTACGAGCAGTACTTC. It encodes CASSLKRGTSYEQYF.